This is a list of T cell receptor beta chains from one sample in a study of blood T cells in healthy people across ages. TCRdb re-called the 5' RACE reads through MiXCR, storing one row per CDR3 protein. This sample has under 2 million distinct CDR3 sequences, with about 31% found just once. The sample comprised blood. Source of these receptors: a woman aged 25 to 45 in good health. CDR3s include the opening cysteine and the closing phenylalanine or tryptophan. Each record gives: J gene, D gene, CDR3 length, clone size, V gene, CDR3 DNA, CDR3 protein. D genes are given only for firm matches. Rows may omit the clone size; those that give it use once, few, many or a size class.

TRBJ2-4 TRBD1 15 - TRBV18 TGTGCCAGCTCACCACACGGACAGGGTCTGGACATTCAGTACTTC CASSPHGQGLDIQYF
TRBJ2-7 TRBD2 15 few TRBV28 TGTGCCACTCAAAGTAGCGGGAGGGCCGAACACGAGCAGTACTTC CATQSSGRAEHEQYF
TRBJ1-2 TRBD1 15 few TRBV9 TGTGCCAGCAGCGTAGGCACAGGGGTGGTCTATGGCTACACCTTC CASSVGTGVVYGYTF
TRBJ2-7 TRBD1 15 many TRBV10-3 TGTGCCATCAGAGATACCGGGACAGGGACCGACGAGCAGTACTTC CAIRDTGTGTDEQYF
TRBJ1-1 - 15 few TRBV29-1 TGCAGCGTTGCCGCGGACAGAGCCATGAACACTGAAGCTTTCTTT CSVAADRAMNTEAFF
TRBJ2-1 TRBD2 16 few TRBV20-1 TGCAGTGCTGACTTACGCCGAACTAGCGGGAAAAATGAGCAGTTCTTC CSADLRRTSGKNEQFF
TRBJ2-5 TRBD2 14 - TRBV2 TGTGCCAGCATTGAACTAGCGGGCGGAGAGACCCAGTACTTC CASIELAGGETQYF
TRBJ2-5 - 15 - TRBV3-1 TGTGCCAGCAGCCACCGCGGGGAGCGAGGTGGGACCCAGTACTTC CASSHRGERGGTQYF
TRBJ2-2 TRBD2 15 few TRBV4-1 TGCGCCAGCAGCCAGTCGAGACTAGCGGCCGGGGAGCTGTTTTTT CASSQSRLAAGELFF
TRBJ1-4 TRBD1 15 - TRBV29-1 TGCAGCGTTGCAAAAGGGACAGGGGGTCGGGAAAAACTGTTTTTT CSVAKGTGGREKLFF
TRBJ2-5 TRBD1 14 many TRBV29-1 TGCAGCGTTGGACCCGGGACAGGGAGGGAGACCCAGTACTTC CSVGPGTGRETQYF
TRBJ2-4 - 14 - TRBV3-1 TGTGCCAGCAGCCACTGGCAAGCCAAAAACATTCAGTACTTC CASSHWQAKNIQYF
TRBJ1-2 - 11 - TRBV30 TGTGCCTTCCGGCGAGGGGCCGGCTACACCTTC CAFRRGAGYTF
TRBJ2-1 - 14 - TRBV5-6 TGTGCCAGCAGCTTGTTTTCAGCCAGTTACGAGCAGTTCTTC CASSLFSASYEQFF
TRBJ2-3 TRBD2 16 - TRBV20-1 TGCAGTGCTCCTAAGAGCGGGAGGCCCAGCACAGATACGCAGTATTTT CSAPKSGRPSTDTQYF
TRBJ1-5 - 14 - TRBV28 TGTGCCAGCAGCCTCGGACCGGGGGATCAGCCCCAGCATTTT CASSLGPGDQPQHF
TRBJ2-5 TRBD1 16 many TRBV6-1 TGTGCCAGCAGTGATCAGAGACAGGGGTTTTTAGAGACCCAGTACTTC CASSDQRQGFLETQYF
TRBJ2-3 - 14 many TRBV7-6 TGTGCCAGCAGCTTAATTAGTGGGGCAGATACGCAGTATTTT CASSLISGADTQYF
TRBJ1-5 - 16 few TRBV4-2 TGTGCCAGCAGCCCCTCCGGGGGGCAAAGCAATCAGCCCCAGCATTTT CASSPSGGQSNQPQHF
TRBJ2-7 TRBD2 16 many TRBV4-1 TGCGCCAGCAGCCATTCGACTAGCGGGAGCTCCTACGAGCAGTACTTC CASSHSTSGSSYEQYF
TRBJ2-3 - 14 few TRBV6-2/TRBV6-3 TGTGCCAGCAGTTACTCCCCGGAAGGGGATACGCAGTATTTT CASSYSPEGDTQYF
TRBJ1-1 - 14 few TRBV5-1 TGCGCCAGCAGCTGGATTTCCGTGAACACTGAAGCTTTCTTT CASSWISVNTEAFF